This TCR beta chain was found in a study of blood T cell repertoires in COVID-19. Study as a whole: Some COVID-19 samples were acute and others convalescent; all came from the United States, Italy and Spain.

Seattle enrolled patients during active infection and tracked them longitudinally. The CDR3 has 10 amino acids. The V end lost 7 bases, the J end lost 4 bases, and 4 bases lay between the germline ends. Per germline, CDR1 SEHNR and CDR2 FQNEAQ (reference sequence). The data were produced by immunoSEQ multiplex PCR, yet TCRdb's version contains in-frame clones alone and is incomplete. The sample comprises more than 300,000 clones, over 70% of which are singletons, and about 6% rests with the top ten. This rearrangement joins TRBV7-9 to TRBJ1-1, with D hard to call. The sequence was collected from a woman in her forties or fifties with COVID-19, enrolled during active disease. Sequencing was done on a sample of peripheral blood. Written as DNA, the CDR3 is TGTGCCAGCACCCGCACTGAAGCTTTCTTT. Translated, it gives CASTRTEAFF.